These T cell receptor beta chains were read from a single sample in a study of naive and memory T cell subsets. TCRdb reprocessed the UMI-ligation and nested PCR reads via MiXCR and lists one record per CDR3 protein. The sample lists 130,000 to 150,000 distinct CDR3 sequences, about a sixth occurring once. The specimen sequenced was naive CD4+ T cells from blood. These receptors were collected from a human donor in good health. CDR3s include the opening cysteine and the closing phenylalanine or tryptophan. Each record gives: V gene, clone size, J gene, D gene, CDR3 protein, CDR3 DNA. A D gene is named only where the DNA matches it firmly. The size entry is marked missing in some rows and otherwise reads once, few, many or a size class.

TRBV6-5,few,TRBJ2-6,TRBD1,CASTTTGDGANVLTF,TGTGCCAGCACCACTACAGGGGATGGGGCCAACGTCCTGACTTTC
TRBV12-3/TRBV12-4,-,TRBJ1-2,-,CASSSVKNYGYTF,TGTGCCAGCAGTTCCGTGAAAAACTATGGCTACACCTTC
TRBV7-9,few,TRBJ2-2,TRBD1,CASSSRGQANTGELFF,TGTGCCAGCAGCTCGAGGGGACAGGCGAACACCGGGGAGCTGTTTTTT
TRBV28,few,TRBJ2-2,TRBD2,CASSLGTRASGELFF,TGTGCCAGCAGTTTAGGGACTAGAGCCTCCGGGGAGCTGTTTTTT
TRBV20-1,-,TRBJ2-5,-,CSAIPSQETQYF,TGCAGTGCAATCCCGAGCCAAGAGACCCAGTACTTC
TRBV3-1,-,TRBJ2-7,-,CASSSRGLEQYF,TGTGCCAGCAGCTCCCGCGGACTCGAGCAGTACTTC
TRBV5-6,-,TRBJ1-2,-,CASSLNRDYGYTF,TGTGCCAGCAGCTTGAACAGGGACTATGGCTACACCTTC
TRBV24-1,few,TRBJ2-1,-,CATSDPTGPNEQFF,TGTGCCACCAGTGATCCAACAGGGCCCAATGAGCAGTTCTTC
TRBV5-1,-,TRBJ1-5,-,CASSFNGQYNQPQHF,TGCGCCAGCAGCTTCAATGGTCAGTACAATCAGCCCCAGCATTTT
TRBV13,few,TRBJ2-3,-,CASSPPGAGEDTQYF,TGTGCCAGCAGCCCCCCCGGGGCCGGAGAAGATACGCAGTATTTT
TRBV5-1,-,TRBJ2-6,-,CASKESSGANVLTF,TGCGCCAGCAAAGAGAGCTCTGGGGCCAACGTCCTGACTTTC
TRBV30,-,TRBJ1-6,TRBD1,CAWTDRGNSPLHF,TGTGCCTGGACGGACAGGGGTAATTCACCCCTCCACTTT
TRBV19,-,TRBJ1-5,TRBD1,CASSMGQGRNQPQHF,TGTGCCAGTAGTATGGGACAGGGACGCAATCAGCCCCAGCATTTT
TRBV28,-,TRBJ2-5,-,CASSYTGRTGETQYF,TGTGCCAGCAGTTATACGGGACGGACGGGGGAGACCCAGTACTTC
TRBV6-2/TRBV6-3,-,TRBJ2-6,TRBD1,CASIPGQGAPGANVLTF,TGTGCCAGCATCCCGGGACAGGGAGCCCCTGGGGCCAACGTCCTGACTTTC
TRBV7-7,many,TRBJ2-1,TRBD2,CASSLQSGVGDEQFF,TGTGCCAGCAGCTTACAGAGCGGGGTGGGTGATGAGCAGTTCTTC
TRBV12-3/TRBV12-4,-,TRBJ1-1,-,CASRSYGPRNTEAFF,TGTGCCAGCCGATCCTACGGACCCCGAAACACTGAAGCTTTCTTT
TRBV6-1,many,TRBJ1-6,-,CASSDDPGNSPLHF,TGTGCCAGCAGTGATGATCCGGGGAATTCACCCCTCCACTTT
TRBV6-5,-,TRBJ2-6,-,CASRSTGSGANVLTF,TGTGCCAGCAGGTCAACAGGGTCTGGGGCCAACGTCCTGACTTTC
TRBV19,few,TRBJ2-5,-,CASSIETARGETQYF,TGTGCCAGTAGTATAGAGACAGCTCGGGGTGAGACCCAGTACTTC
TRBV7-8,-,TRBJ1-3,-,CASSWRGGRSGNTIYF,TGTGCCAGCAGCTGGAGAGGTGGGCGCTCTGGAAACACCATATATTTT
TRBV25-1,few,TRBJ2-1,TRBD1,CASSSQGERDNEQFF,TGTGCCAGCAGTTCCCAGGGGGAGAGAGACAATGAGCAGTTCTTC
TRBV6-1,few,TRBJ2-7,TRBD2,CAIDPGTSGIYEQYF,TGTGCCATAGACCCCGGGACTAGCGGCATCTACGAGCAGTACTTC
TRBV27,-,TRBJ1-2,-,CASSAPISYGYTF,TGTGCCAGCAGTGCACCCATCTCCTATGGCTACACCTTC
TRBV12-3/TRBV12-4,-,TRBJ1-6,-,CASSLGGNSPLHF,TGTGCCAGCAGTTTAGGGGGTAATTCACCCCTCCACTTT
TRBV12-3/TRBV12-4,many,TRBJ2-5,-,CASSRTEETQYF,TGTGCCAGCAGCCGGACAGAAGAGACCCAGTACTTC
TRBV20-1,-,TRBJ1-6,-,CSARKGSGNSPLHF,TGCAGTGCTAGGAAGGGGTCCGGAAATTCACCCCTCCACTTT
TRBV28,-,TRBJ1-5,TRBD1,CASSTAGTGNQPQHF,TGTGCCAGCAGTACTGCCGGGACAGGGAATCAGCCCCAGCATTTT
TRBV15,few,TRBJ2-3,-,CATSRDLKRSTDTQYF,TGTGCCACCAGCAGAGATCTTAAGCGGAGCACAGATACGCAGTATTTT
TRBV20-1,-,TRBJ1-5,TRBD1,CSAREPASGTGANQPQHF,TGCAGTGCTAGGGAACCCGCGTCAGGGACAGGGGCTAATCAGCCCCAGCATTTT
TRBV20-1,few,TRBJ2-5,TRBD2,CSASLTSGKETQYF,TGCAGTGCTAGCCTGACTAGCGGGAAAGAGACCCAGTACTTC
TRBV7-2,-,TRBJ2-1,-,CASSLGFGSYNEQFF,TGTGCCAGCAGCTTAGGTTTCGGATCCTACAATGAGCAGTTCTTC
TRBV12-3/TRBV12-4,few,TRBJ1-5,-,CASSWDDGNQPQHF,TGTGCCAGCAGCTGGGACGACGGCAATCAGCCCCAGCATTTT
TRBV5-1,few,TRBJ2-5,TRBD2,CASSWGLAADQETQYF,TGCGCCAGCAGCTGGGGACTAGCGGCGGACCAAGAGACCCAGTACTTC
TRBV10-3,-,TRBJ1-1,TRBD1,CATAGTGRMNTEAFF,TGTGCCACGGCGGGGACAGGGCGTATGAACACTGAAGCTTTCTTT
TRBV29-1,-,TRBJ2-7,-,CSAQTESYEQYF,TGCAGCGCACAGACGGAATCCTACGAGCAGTACTTC
TRBV6-2/TRBV6-3,-,TRBJ2-7,-,CASSSPSAGPDSSYEQYF,TGTGCCAGCAGCTCGCCTTCGGCTGGGCCAGATAGCTCCTACGAGCAGTACTTC
TRBV4-2,many,TRBJ2-4,TRBD2,CASSQDPWVAGGQAKNIQYF,TGTGCCAGCAGCCAAGATCCCTGGGTAGCGGGAGGGCAGGCCAAAAACATTCAGTACTTC
TRBV2,few,TRBJ2-1,TRBD2,CASSEGGKFF,TGTGCCAGCAGTGAGGGAGGGAAGTTCTTC
TRBV5-5,-,TRBJ2-3,TRBD1,CASSLTGTGRADTQYF,TGTGCCAGCAGCCTAACCGGGACAGGGAGGGCAGATACGCAGTATTTT
TRBV18,few,TRBJ2-3,-,CASSPRRYTDTQYF,TGTGCCAGCTCACCCAGGAGGTACACAGATACGCAGTATTTT
TRBV6-5,-,TRBJ2-2,-,CASSKVYGVGELFF,TGTGCCAGCAGCAAAGTATATGGGGTCGGGGAGCTGTTTTTT
TRBV19,-,TRBJ1-5,-,CASSFSTTQPQHF,TGTGCCAGTAGCTTTTCCACTACACAGCCCCAGCATTTT
TRBV12-3/TRBV12-4,-,TRBJ2-1,TRBD2,CASNSLTSGTFPSSYNEQFF,TGTGCCAGCAATTCACTGACTAGCGGGACATTCCCCAGCTCCTACAATGAGCAGTTCTTC